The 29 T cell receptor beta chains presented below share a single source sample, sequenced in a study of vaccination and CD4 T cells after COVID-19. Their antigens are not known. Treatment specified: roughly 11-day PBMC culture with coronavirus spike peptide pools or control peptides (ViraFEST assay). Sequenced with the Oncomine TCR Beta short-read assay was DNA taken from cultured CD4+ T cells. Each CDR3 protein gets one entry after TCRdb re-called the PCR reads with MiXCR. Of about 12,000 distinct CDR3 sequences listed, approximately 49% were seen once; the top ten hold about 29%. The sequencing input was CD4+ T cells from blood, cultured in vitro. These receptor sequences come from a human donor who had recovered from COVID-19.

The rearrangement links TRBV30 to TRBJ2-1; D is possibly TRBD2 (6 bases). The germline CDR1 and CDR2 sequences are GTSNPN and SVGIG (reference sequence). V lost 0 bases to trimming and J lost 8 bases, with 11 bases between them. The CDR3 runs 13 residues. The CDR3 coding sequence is TGTGCCTGGAGTGTACTGAGGAGGGATGAGCAGTTCTTC. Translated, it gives CAWSVLRRDEQFF.

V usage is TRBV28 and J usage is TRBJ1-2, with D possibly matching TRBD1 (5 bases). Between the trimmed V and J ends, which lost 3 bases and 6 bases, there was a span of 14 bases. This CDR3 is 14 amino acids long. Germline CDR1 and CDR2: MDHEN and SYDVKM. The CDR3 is CASSFPGPQDGYTF. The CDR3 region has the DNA TGTGCCAGCAGTTTCCCGGGGCCCCAGGATGGCTACACCTTC.

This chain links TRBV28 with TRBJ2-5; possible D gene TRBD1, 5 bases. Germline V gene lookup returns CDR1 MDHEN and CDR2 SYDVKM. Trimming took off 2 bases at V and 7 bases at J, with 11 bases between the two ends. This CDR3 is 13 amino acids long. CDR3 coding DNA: TGTGCCAGCAGTTTAGGGCCTCAGGGGACCCAGTACTTC. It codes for CASSLGPQGTQYF.

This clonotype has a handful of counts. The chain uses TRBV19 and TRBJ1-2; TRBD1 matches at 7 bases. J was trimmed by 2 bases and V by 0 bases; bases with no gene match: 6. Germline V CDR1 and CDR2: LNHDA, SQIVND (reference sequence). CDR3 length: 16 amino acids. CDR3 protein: CASSIDSGTANYGYTF. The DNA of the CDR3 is TGTGCCAGTAGTATAGATAGCGGGACAGCAAACTATGGCTACACCTTC.

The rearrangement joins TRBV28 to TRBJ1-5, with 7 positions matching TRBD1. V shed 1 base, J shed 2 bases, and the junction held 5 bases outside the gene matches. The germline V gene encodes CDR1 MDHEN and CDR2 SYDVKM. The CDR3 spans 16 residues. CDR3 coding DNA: TGTGCCAGCAGTTTATCAGGGGGAGTGGGCAATCAGCCCCAGCATTTT. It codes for CASSLSGGVGNQPQHF.

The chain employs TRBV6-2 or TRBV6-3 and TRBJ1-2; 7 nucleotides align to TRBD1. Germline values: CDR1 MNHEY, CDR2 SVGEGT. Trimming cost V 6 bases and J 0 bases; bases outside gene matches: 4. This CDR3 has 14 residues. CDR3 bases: TGTGCCAGCAGCCAAGGGACAGCTAACTATGGCTACACCTTC. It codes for CASSQGTANYGYTF.

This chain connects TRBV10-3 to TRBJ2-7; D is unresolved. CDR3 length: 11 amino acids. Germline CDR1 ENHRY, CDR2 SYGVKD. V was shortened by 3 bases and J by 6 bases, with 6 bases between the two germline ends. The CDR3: CAISEGPEQYF. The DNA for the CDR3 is TGTGCCATCAGTGAAGGGCCCGAGCAGTACTTC.

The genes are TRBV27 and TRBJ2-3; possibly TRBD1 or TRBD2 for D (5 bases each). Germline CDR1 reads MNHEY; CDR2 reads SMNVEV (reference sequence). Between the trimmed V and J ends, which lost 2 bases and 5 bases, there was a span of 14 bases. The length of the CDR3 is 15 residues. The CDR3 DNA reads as TGTGCCAGCAGTTTAAAGGGGAGTTGGGAAGATACGCAGTATTTT. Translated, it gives CASSLKGSWEDTQYF.

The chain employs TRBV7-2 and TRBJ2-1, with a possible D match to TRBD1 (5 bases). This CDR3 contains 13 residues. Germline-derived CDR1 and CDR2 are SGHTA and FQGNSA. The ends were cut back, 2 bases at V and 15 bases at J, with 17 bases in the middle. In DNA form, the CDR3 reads TGTGCCAGCAGCTTATCCTTCCGCAGGGAAACGTTCTTC. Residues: CASSLSFRRETFF.

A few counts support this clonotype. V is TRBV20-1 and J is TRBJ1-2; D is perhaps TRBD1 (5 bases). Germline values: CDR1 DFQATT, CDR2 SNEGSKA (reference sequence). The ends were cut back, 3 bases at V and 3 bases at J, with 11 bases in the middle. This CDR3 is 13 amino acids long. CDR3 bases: TGCAGTGCTAGTCCAGGGAGGGACTATGGCTACACCTTC. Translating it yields CSASPGRDYGYTF.

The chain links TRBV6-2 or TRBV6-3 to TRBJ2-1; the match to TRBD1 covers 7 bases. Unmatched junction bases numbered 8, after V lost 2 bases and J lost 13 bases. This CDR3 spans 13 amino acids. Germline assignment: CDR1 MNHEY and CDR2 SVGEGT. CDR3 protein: CASSYLTGTAQFF. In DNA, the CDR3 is TGTGCCAGCAGTTACCTAACCGGGACAGCCCAGTTCTTC.

CDR3 nucleotides: TGTGCCATCACGGGGGGCAGTGGAAACACCATATATTTT. Translated, it gives CAITGGSGNTIYF. The chain is built from TRBV10-3 and TRBJ1-3; D is perhaps TRBD1 (6 bases). The CDR3 loop spans 13 amino acids. Germline assignment: CDR1 ENHRY and CDR2 SYGVKD. V was shortened by 7 bases and J by 3 bases, with 10 bases between the two germline ends.

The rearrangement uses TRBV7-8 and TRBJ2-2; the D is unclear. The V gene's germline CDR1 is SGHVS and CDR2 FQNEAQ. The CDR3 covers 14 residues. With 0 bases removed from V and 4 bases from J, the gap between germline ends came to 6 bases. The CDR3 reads CASSLAWGTGELFF. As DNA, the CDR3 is TGTGCCAGCAGCTTAGCCTGGGGCACCGGGGAGCTGTTTTTT.

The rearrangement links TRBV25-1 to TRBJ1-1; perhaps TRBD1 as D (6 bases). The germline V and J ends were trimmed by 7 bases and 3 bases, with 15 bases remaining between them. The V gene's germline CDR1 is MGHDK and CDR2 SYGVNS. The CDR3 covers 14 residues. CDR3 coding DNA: TGTGCCAGCACCCCACAGGGACGGGACACTGAAGCTTTCTTT. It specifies CASTPQGRDTEAFF.

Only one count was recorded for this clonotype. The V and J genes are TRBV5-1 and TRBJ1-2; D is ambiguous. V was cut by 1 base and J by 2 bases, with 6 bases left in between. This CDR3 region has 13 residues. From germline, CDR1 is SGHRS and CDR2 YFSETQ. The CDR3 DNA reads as TGCGCCAGCAGCTTGACAGAGAACTATGGCTACACCTTC. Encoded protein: CASSLTENYGYTF.

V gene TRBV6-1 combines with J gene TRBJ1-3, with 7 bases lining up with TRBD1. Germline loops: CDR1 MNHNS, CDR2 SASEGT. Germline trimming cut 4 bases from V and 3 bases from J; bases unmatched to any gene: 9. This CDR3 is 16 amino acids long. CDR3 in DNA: TGTGCCAGCAGTGGGCTGACAGGGACTTTTGGAAACACCATATATTTT. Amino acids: CASSGLTGTFGNTIYF.

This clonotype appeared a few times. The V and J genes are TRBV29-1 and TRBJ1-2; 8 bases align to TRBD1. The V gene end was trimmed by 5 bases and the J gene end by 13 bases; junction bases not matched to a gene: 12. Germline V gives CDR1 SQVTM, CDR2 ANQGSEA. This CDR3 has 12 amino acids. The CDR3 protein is CSVLLYEDRGTF. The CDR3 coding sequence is TGCAGCGTTTTACTGTACGAAGACAGGGGCACCTTC.

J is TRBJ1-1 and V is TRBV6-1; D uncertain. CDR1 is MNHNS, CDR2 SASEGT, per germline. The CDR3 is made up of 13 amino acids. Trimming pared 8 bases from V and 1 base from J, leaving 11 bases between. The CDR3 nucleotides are TGTGCCAGCTATTCGACGGAGAACACTGAAGCTTTCTTT. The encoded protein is CASYSTENTEAFF.

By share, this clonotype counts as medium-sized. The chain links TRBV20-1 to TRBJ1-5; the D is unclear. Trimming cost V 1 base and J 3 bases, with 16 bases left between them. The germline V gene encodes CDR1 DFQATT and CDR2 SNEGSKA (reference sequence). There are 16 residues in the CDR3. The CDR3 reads CSARARTALLNQPQHF. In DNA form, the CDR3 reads TGCAGTGCTAGAGCACGGACGGCCCTACTCAATCAGCCCCAGCATTTT.

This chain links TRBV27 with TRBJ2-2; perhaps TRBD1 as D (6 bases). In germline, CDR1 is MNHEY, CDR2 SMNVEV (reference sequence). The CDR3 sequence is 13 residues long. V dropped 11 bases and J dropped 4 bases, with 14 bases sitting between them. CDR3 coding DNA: TGTGCCGGCCAAGACAGGATCACCGGGGAGCTGTTTTTT. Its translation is CAGQDRITGELFF.

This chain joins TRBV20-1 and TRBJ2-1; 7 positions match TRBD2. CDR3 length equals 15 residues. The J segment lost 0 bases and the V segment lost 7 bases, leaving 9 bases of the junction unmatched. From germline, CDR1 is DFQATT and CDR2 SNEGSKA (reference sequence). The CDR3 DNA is TGCAGTGTGAGTGGCGGGAGCGCCTCCTACAATGAGCAGTTCTTC. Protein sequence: CSVSGGSASYNEQFF.

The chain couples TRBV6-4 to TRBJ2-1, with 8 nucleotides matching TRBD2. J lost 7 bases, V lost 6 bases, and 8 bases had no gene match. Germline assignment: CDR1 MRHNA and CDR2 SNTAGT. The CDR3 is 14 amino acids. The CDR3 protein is CASSRWRGVNEQFF. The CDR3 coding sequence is TGTGCCAGCAGCAGGTGGCGGGGGGTTAATGAGCAGTTCTTC.

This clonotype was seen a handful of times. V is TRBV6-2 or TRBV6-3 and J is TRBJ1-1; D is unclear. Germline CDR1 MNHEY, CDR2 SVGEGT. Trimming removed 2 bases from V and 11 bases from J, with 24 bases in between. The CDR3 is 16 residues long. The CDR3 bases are TGTGCCAGCAGTTACAGGAGGACGGATCCCTCTCCGAATGCTTTCTTT. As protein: CASSYRRTDPSPNAFF.

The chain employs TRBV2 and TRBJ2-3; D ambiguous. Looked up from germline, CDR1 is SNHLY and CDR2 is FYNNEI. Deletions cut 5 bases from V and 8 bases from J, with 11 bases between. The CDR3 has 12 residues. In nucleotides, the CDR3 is TGTGCCAGCAGTCGATCTAGAGGTACGCAGTATTTT. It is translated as CASSRSRGTQYF.

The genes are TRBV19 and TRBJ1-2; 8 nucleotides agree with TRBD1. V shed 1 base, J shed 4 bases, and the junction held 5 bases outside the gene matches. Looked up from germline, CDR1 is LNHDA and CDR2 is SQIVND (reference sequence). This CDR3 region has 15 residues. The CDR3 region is CASSIAGGRSYGYTF. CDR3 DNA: TGTGCCAGTAGTATAGCAGGGGGCCGCTCCTATGGCTACACCTTC.

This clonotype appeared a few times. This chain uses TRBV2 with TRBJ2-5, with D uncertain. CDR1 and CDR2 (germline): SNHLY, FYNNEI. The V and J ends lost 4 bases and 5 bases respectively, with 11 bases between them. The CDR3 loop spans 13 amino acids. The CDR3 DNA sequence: TGTGCCAGCAGTGGAAGGTTTACCGAGACCCAGTACTTC. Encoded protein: CASSGRFTETQYF.

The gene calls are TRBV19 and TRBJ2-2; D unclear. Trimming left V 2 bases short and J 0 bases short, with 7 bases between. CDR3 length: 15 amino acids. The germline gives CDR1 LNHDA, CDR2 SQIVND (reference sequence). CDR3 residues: CASSISPANTGELFF. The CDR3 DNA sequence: TGTGCCAGTAGTATAAGTCCTGCGAACACCGGGGAGCTGTTTTTT.

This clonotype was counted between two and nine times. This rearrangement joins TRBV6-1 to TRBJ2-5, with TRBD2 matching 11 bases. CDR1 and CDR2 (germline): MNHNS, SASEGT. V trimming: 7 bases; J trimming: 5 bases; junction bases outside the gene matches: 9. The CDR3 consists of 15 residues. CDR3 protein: CASTISGGAGETQYF. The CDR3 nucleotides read TGTGCCAGCACTATTAGCGGGGGGGCCGGGGAGACCCAGTACTTC.

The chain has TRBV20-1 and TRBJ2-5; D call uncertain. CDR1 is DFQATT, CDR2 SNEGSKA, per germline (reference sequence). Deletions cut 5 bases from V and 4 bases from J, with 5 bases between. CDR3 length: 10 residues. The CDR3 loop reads CSADRETQYF. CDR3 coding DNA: TGCAGTGCTGACCGAGAGACCCAGTACTTC.